The clone carrying this T cell receptor beta chain occurred once. The sample is drawn from a study of cytomegalovirus exposure and HLA in healthy donors. The CDR3 sequence is 14 residues long. J was trimmed by 2 bases and V by 5 bases; bases with no gene match: 4. Germline CDR1 reads SGDLS; CDR2 reads YYNGEE. It was healthy bone marrow donors who served as donors. 60 Vbeta and 13 Jbeta primers were used in PCR. Assay: immunoSEQ multiplex PCR; the TCRdb copy retains only in-frame clones and omits some. This table holds 110,000 or so clones, roughly 70% found once. Sequenced input: PBMCs. This receptor was obtained from a woman aged 70-85 years in good health and CMV-seropositive. The chain has TRBV9 and TRBJ1-2; TRBD1 matches 9 bases. The CDR3 DNA follows: TGTGCCAGCAGAGGACAGGGGATAAACTATGGCTACACCTTC. It codes for CASRGQGINYGYTF.